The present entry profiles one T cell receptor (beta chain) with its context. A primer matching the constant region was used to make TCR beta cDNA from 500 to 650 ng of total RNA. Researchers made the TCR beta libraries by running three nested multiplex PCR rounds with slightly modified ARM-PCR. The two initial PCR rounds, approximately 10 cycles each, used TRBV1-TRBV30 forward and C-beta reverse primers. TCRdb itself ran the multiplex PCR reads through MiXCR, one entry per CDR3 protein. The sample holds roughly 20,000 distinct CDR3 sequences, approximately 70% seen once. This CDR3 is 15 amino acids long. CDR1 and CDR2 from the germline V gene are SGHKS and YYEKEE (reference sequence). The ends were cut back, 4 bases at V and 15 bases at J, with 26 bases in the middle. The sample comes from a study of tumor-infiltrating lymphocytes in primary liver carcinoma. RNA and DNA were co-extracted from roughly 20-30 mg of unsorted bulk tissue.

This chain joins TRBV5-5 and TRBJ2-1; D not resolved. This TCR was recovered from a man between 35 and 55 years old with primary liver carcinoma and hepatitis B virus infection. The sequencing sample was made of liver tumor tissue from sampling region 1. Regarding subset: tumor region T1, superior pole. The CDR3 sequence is CASSVVPGRYNEWFF. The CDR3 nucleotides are TGTGCCAGCAGCGTGGTTCCCGGACGGTACAATGAGTGGTTCTTC.